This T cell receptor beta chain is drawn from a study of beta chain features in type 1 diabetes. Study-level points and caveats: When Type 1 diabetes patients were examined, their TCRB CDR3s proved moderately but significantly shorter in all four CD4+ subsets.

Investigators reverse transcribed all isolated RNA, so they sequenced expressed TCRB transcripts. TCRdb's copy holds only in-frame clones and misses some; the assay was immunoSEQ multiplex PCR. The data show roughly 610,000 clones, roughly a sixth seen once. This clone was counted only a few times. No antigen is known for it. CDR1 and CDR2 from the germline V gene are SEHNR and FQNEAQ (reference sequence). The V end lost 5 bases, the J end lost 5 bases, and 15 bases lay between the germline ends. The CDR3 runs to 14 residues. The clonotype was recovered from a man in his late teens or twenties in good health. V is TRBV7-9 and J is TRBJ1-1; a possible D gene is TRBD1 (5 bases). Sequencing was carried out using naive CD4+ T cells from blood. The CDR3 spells CASSPWGGTTEAFF. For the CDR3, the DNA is TGTGCCAGCAGCCCCTGGGGGGGAACGACTGAAGCTTTCTTT.